The TCR beta chain described here comes from a study of CD8 T cells in Susac syndrome (dated by TCRdb to between 2018 and 2021). At the level of the whole study: Among the sequenced Susac syndrome patients, about 6 had clinically active disease and 8 or 9 were in clinical remission. At blood withdrawal, Susac syndrome patients were therapy-naive, treated with corticosteroids (with IVIg additionally given to some), or treated with IVIg alone. Whether CD8+ T cell activation and differentiation in Susac syndrome was antigen driven was tested using repertoire sequencing.

Here is what the overall study found, with its caveats: In patients with Susac syndrome, the CD4+ T cell repertoire showed no detectable clonal expansion. The number of individuals in the TCR sequencing and HLA analysis was acknowledged as relatively small.

From cysteine to phenylalanine, the CDR3 is 16 amino acids long. Only the CDR3 portion is preserved as DNA: 48 bases, with reading frame beginning at the first base. The trim is 0 bases for V and 3 bases for J, with a gap of 15 bases between the germline ends. CDR1 and CDR2 are read off the germline V gene (reference sequence) as DFQATT and SNEGSKA. RNA was extracted using the RNeasy kit, and roughly 0.5 to 1 microgram was reverse transcribed with random hexamers. The immunoSEQ multiplex PCR assay, covering 54 Vbeta and 13 Jbeta segments, was used to amplify TCR beta CDR3 regions. PCR amplification bias was corrected using a synthetic template baseline for primer optimization and computational correction. From the authors' description of their analysis: Reads were annotated to V, D and J genes per IMGT and analyzed with immunoSEQ Analyzer, keeping only productive sequences. To calculate clonality, Shannon entropy was normalized by log2 of the number of productive unique sequences and then subtracted from one. For each patient and control, public and private clones were evaluated within the 100 most prevalent clones. A clone was defined as Susac-specific if it was absent from the healthy and MS cohorts, from roughly 1,000 published viral clones and from other ImmuneACCESS disease sequences. TCRdb cleaned the public reads at Q25 with fastp, built clones with MiXCR and kept in-frame beta chains. Every entry covers one CDR3 protein and lists the most common genes and DNA from its rows. It is TCRdb's table, rather than the study itself, that gives the V and J calls and clone size. The sample table holds some 150,000 distinct CDR3 sequences, of which more than 85% were seen once. Roughly 0.14% of the sample comes from the top ten.

Peripheral blood CD8+ and CD4+ T cells from healthy donors, Susac syndrome patients and multiple sclerosis patients were profiled using high-throughput TCR beta sequencing. Susac syndrome patients met recently defined diagnostic criteria for definite or probable disease. Bulk CD8+ and CD4+ T cells were purified by magnetic negative isolation, while CD8+ TEMRA cells were enriched using FACS. Blood was drawn into EDTA tubes, processed within 24 hours, and PBMCs were isolated by density gradient centrifugation. PBMCs intended for TCR sequencing were cryopreserved in liquid nitrogen and thawed later in a water bath at 37 degrees C. A purity of at least 90% was achieved for sorted or isolated CD4+, CD8+ and CD8+ TEMRA cells. On this clonotype: Its antigen is still unknown. No much larger clone exists at a distance of one base, and base qualities are not known.

This sequence originates from a human donor with Susac syndrome. The receptor chain draws on TRBV20-1 and TRBJ2-1; tentative D gene TRBD2, with 6 bases matching. Sequenced: CD4+ T cells from PBMCs. The sequenced DNA: TGCAGTGCTAGAGATCTGGGACTCCATCTCTACAATGAGCAGTTCTTC. Its protein is CSARDLGLHLYNEQFF.